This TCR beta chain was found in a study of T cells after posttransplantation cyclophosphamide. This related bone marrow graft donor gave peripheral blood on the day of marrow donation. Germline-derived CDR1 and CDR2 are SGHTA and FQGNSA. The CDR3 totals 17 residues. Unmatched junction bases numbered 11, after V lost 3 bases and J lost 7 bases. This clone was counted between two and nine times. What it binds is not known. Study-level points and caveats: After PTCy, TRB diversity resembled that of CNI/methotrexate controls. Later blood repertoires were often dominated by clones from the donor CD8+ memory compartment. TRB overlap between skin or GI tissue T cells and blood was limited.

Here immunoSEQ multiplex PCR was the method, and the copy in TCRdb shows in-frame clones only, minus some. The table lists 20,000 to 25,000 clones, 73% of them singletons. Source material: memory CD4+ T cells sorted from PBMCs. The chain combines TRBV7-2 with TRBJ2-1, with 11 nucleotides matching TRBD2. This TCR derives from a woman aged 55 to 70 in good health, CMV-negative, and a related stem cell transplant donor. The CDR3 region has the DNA TGTGCCAGCAGCTTGGGGACTAGCGGACCAACCAGGAATGAGCAGTTCTTC. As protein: CASSLGTSGPTRNEQFF.